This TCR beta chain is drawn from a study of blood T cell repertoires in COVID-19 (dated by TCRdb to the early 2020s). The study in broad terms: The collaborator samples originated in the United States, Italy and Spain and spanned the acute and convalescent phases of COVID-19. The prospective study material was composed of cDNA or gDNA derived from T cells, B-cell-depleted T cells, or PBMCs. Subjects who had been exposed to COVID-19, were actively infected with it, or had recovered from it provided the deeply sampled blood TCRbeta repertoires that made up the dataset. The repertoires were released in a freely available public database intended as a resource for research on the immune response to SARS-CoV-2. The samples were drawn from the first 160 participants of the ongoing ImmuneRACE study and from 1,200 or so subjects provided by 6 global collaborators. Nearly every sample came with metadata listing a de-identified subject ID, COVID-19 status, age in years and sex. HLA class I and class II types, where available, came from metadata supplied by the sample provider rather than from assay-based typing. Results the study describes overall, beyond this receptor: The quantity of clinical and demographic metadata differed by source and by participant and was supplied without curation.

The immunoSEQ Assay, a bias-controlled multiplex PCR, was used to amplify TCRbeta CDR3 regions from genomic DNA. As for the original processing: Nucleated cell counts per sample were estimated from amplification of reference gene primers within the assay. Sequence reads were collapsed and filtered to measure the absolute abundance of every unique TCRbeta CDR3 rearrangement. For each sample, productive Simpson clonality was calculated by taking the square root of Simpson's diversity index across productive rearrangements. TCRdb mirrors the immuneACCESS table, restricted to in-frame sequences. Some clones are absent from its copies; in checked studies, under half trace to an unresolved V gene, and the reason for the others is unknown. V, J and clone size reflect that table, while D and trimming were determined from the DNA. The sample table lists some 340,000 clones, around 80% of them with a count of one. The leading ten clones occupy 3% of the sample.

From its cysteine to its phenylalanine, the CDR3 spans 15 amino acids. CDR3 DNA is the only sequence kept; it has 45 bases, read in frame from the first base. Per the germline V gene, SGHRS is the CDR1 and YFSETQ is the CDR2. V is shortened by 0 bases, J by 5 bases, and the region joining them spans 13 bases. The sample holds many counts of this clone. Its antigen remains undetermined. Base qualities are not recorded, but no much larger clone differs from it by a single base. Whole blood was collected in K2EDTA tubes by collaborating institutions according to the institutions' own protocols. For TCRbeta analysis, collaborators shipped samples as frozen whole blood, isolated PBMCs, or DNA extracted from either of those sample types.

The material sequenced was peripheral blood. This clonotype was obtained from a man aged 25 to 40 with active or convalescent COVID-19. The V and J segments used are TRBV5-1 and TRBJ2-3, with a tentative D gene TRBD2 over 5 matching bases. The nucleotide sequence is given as TGCGCCAGCAGCTTGGCCGATGGGAGAATAGATACGCAGTATTTT. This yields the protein CASSLADGRIDTQYF. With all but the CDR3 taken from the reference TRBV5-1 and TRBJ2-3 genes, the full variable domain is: KAGVTQTPRYLIKTRGQQVTLSCSPISGHRSVSWYQQTPGQGLQFLFEYFSETQRNKGNFPGRFSGRQFSNSRSEMNVSTLELGDSALYLCASSLADGRIDTQYFGPGTRLTVL.